This record concerns one T cell receptor beta chain sequence. Its antigen is as yet unknown. Replicate PCRs from sorted subsets contained 200 ng DNA, which is around 30,000 T cell genomes. The method was immunoSEQ multiplex PCR; TCRdb's version includes in-frame clones alone and lacks a portion of them. In the table there are around 2.1 million clones, about 92% of which are singletons. This sample was included in a study of shared clonotypes between healthy human individuals. Study overall: Per-donor plates numbered three CD4 naive, three CD4 memory, two CD8 naive and one CD8 memory.

Study-wide findings and caveats: Generally, naive subsets (rather than memory subsets) showed larger estimated richness.

The naive CD8 fraction comprised CD45RO-negative cells positively selected for CCR7 and excluded terminally differentiated effector memory CD45RA+ cells. The CDR3 is 18 amino acids. Per germline, CDR1 SGHRS and CDR2 YFSETQ. Germline trimming cut 4 bases from V and 3 bases from J; bases unmatched to any gene: 12. The V gene is TRBV5-1, the J gene TRBJ2-7; 14 positions match TRBD2. The receptor's source is a man aged 18 to 35 in good health. Some clones in this sample may be carry-over from other donors' samples. Input material: naive CD8+ T cells from PBMCs. CDR3 region: CASSPGLAGVTVFYEQYF. Written as DNA, the CDR3 is TGCGCCAGCAGCCCGGGACTAGCGGGGGTAACCGTCTTCTACGAGCAGTACTTC.